One and the same sample provided the 24 T cell receptor beta chains below, sequenced in a study of neurological immune-mediated disorders. Using its own MiXCR run on the 5' RACE reads, TCRdb lists one record per CDR3 protein. The data show some 120,000 distinct CDR3 sequences, with about 3.2% seen just once and about 1.2% held by the top ten. The sample taken for sequencing was PBMCs. These receptors originate from a woman under 40 with multiple sclerosis.

The V gene is TRBV7-2, the J gene TRBJ2-1; 7 positions agree with TRBD1. V shed 2 bases, J shed 6 bases, and the junction held 4 bases outside the gene matches. This CDR3 is 14 amino acids long. Per germline, CDR1 SGHTA and CDR2 FQGNSA. In nucleotides, the CDR3 is TGTGCCAGCAGCTTATACAGGGGTCCCAATGAGCAGTTCTTC. It encodes CASSLYRGPNEQFF.

This clonotype was detected many times. This chain uses TRBV3-1 with TRBJ1-6; D may be TRBD1 (6 bases). The CDR3 is 14 amino acids. Germline CDR1 reads LGHDT; CDR2 reads YNNKEL (reference sequence). V was clipped by 1 base and J by 8 bases, with 9 bases between them. CDR3 coding DNA: TGTGCCAGCAGCCAAGTGGGGGCTCATTCACCCCTCCACTTT. Its protein product is CASSQVGAHSPLHF.

This clonotype was found many times. The rearrangement uses TRBV5-1 and TRBJ1-3; D remains ambiguous. The V end lost 2 bases, the J end lost 7 bases, and 10 bases lay between the germline ends. Germline V gives CDR1 SGHRS, CDR2 YFSETQ. This CDR3 region has 13 residues. The CDR3 loop reads CASSFGPSNTIYF. CDR3 nucleotides: TGCGCCAGCAGCTTTGGCCCCAGCAACACCATATATTTT.

This clonotype has ten or more counts. The chain has TRBV4-1 and TRBJ1-1; a weak D match, TRBD1 (5 bases). Deletions cut 3 bases from V and 1 base from J, with 15 bases between. This CDR3 contains 16 residues. Looked up from germline, CDR1 is MGHRA and CDR2 is YSYEKL. The CDR3 spells CASSHPHDGGNTEAFF. Written as DNA, the CDR3 is TGCGCCAGCAGCCACCCCCACGACGGGGGGAACACTGAAGCTTTCTTT.

In this sample, this clonotype turned up a few times. The chain employs TRBV29-1 and TRBJ2-7, with TRBD1 as a possible D gene (6 bases). Trimming stripped 0 bases from V and 1 base from J, with 7 bases between. This CDR3 contains 13 residues. CDR1 SQVTM and CDR2 ANQGSEA come from the germline V gene. The CDR3 sequence: CSVEEDSSYEQYF. The DNA of the CDR3 is TGCAGCGTTGAAGAGGACAGTTCCTACGAGCAGTACTTC.

This clonotype appeared many times. The chain is built from TRBV12-3 or TRBV12-4 and TRBJ1-2; D gene unclear. With 10 bases removed from V and 7 bases from J, the gap between germline ends came to 13 bases. There are 11 residues in the CDR3. CDR3 in amino acids: CATLRWRGYTF. For the CDR3, the DNA is TGTGCCACCCTACGGTGGCGTGGCTACACCTTC.

This clonotype was seen repeatedly, ten times or more. Here the CDR3 reads CASSYSAGSSYNEQFF. DNA for the CDR3: TGTGCCAGCAGTTACTCCGCAGGGAGCTCCTACAATGAGCAGTTCTTC. The rearrangement links TRBV6-5 to TRBJ2-1; D possibly matches TRBD1 or TRBD2 (5 bases each). V lost 0 bases and J 0 bases, leaving 9 bases between the germline ends. Germline V CDR1 and CDR2: MNHEY, SVGAGI. CDR3 length equals 16 residues.

This clonotype was detected a few times. This sequence may be a read error, since a much larger clone differs from it by one base. The chain employs TRBV20-1 and TRBJ1-6; no firm D call. The length of the CDR3 is 13 residues. Germline V gene lookup returns CDR1 DFQATT and CDR2 SNEGSKA (reference sequence). In DNA, the CDR3 is TGCAGTGATAGAGGGTCGTCGGGGTCACCCCTCCACTTT. Residues: CSDRGSSGSPLHF.

This clonotype occurred many times. V usage is TRBV7-2 and J usage is TRBJ2-3, with TRBD2 as a possible D gene (7 bases). The length of the CDR3 is 13 residues. Germline CDR1 reads SGHTA; CDR2 reads FQGNSA. Trimming cost V 5 bases and J 9 bases, with 15 bases left between them. CDR3 nucleotides: TGTGCCAGCAGCCCCCGACGGGGGGCGACGCAGTATTTT. Translated, it gives CASSPRRGATQYF.

This clonotype was counted many times. The chain couples TRBV6-1 to TRBJ1-4; TRBD1 is a possible D gene (5 bases). Trimming stripped 2 bases from V and 8 bases from J, with 18 bases between. CDR1 is MNHNS, CDR2 SASEGT, per germline. The length of the CDR3 is 16 residues. The CDR3 coding sequence is TGTGCCAGCAGTGAAATACAGGACGGCCGTAGAGAAAAACTGTTTTTT. It specifies CASSEIQDGRREKLFF.

This clonotype was observed at least ten times. The chain carries TRBV12-3 or TRBV12-4 and TRBJ1-5; TRBD1 might be the D (6 bases). Trimming cost V 3 bases and J 8 bases, with 17 bases left between them. This CDR3 spans 15 amino acids. CDR3 in amino acids: CASSFSGGEGKPQHF. CDR3 coding DNA: TGTGCCAGCAGTTTCTCCGGGGGCGAGGGTAAGCCCCAGCATTTT.

This clonotype occurred many times. This chain joins TRBV10-3 and TRBJ2-3; D remains ambiguous. Trimming removed 4 bases from V and 6 bases from J, with 14 bases in between. Germline assignment: CDR1 ENHRY and CDR2 SYGVKD. The CDR3 extends over 14 amino acids. Written as DNA, the CDR3 is TGTGCCATCAGTGTCCAGCCCGGTAGGGATACGCAGTATTTT. Translating gives CAISVQPGRDTQYF.

The sample holds many counts of this clonotype. V is TRBV6-6 and J is TRBJ2-6; D is possibly TRBD2 (5 bases). Germline loops: CDR1 MNHNY, CDR2 SVGAGI (reference sequence). The CDR3 consists of 17 residues. The germline V and J ends were trimmed by 4 bases and 0 bases, with 13 bases remaining between them. CDR3 protein: CASSSRDSFSGANVLTF. CDR3 nucleotides: TGTGCCAGCAGTTCCCGGGATTCTTTCTCTGGGGCCAACGTCCTGACTTTC.

This clonotype has a count of ten or more. V is TRBV7-2 and J is TRBJ2-7; a weak D match, TRBD1 (6 bases). The V and J ends lost 8 bases and 3 bases respectively, with 14 bases between them. The germline CDR1 and CDR2 sequences are SGHTA and FQGNSA. This CDR3 has 13 residues. The CDR3 nucleotides are TGTGCCAGCGGTGACAGGCCACTCTACGAGCAGTACTTC. Translating gives CASGDRPLYEQYF.

This clonotype has at least ten counts. V and J are TRBV27 and TRBJ1-3; the D is unclear. The V gene's germline CDR1 is MNHEY and CDR2 SMNVEV (reference sequence). The CDR3 is made up of 15 amino acids. V gave up 0 bases and J gave up 0 bases, with 6 bases separating them. CDR3 bases: TGTGCCAGCAGTTTATCGGGAGGCTCTGGAAACACCATATATTTT. Amino acids: CASSLSGGSGNTIYF.

This clonotype was found many times. As DNA, the CDR3 is TGTGCCAGCAGTTACTCGAGACAGGGCTTTCGCAATCAGCCCCAGCATTTT. This codes for CASSYSRQGFRNQPQHF. This chain uses TRBV6-6 with TRBJ1-5; 7 bases are shared with TRBD1. The CDR3 extends over 17 amino acids. The V segment lost 0 bases and the J segment 2 bases; nucleotides outside the gene matches: 7. CDR1 is MNHNY and CDR2 is SVGAGI in the germline V gene (reference sequence).

This clonotype was detected ten times or more. The genes are TRBV12-3 or TRBV12-4 and TRBJ1-1; D uncertain. Trimming removed 6 bases from V and 3 bases from J, with 17 bases in between. There are 15 residues in the CDR3. The CDR3 DNA follows: TGTGCCAGCAGCAAAATTCCTACGGGTGACACTGAAGCTTTCTTT. Protein: CASSKIPTGDTEAFF.

Details on this clonotype: Germline is not matched at one junction end, which may reflect a read error. This chain connects TRBV10-3 to TRBJ2-3; 9 bases are shared with TRBD1. The CDR3 sequence is 14 residues long. Per germline, CDR1 ENHRY and CDR2 SYGVKD. In DNA, the CDR3 is TGTACCATCAGAGGACAGGGGTCACCAGATACGCAGTATTTT. It is translated as CTIRGQGSPDTQYF.

The CDR3 region is CSARVMAGGGSIYF. As DNA, the CDR3 is TGCAGTGCTAGAGTAATGGCAGGGGGCGGCTCCATATATTTT. V gene TRBV20-1 combines with J gene TRBJ1-3; 8 bases are a match to TRBD1. This CDR3 is 14 amino acids long. The V and J ends lost 1 base and 11 bases, in that order; junction bases with no gene match: 10. CDR1 and CDR2 from the germline V gene are DFQATT and SNEGSKA (reference sequence).

This clonotype was seen ten or more times. The chain couples TRBV10-2 to TRBJ2-7; TRBD1 agrees at 7 bases. V trimming: 8 bases; J trimming: 2 bases; junction bases outside the gene matches: 6. Germline-derived CDR1 and CDR2 are WSHSY and SAAADI. This CDR3 is 13 amino acids long. The CDR3 region is CASLDRTTYEQYF. CDR3 sequence (DNA): TGCGCCAGCTTGGACAGGACCACCTACGAGCAGTACTTC.

This clonotype was observed at least ten times. The chain links TRBV7-2 to TRBJ2-2; D is perhaps TRBD2 (6 bases). Per germline, CDR1 SGHTA and CDR2 FQGNSA. This CDR3 contains 17 residues. V dropped 6 bases and J dropped 0 bases, with 17 bases sitting between them. The CDR3 is CASRYGTGGTNTGELFF. CDR3 sequence (DNA): TGTGCCAGCAGGTACGGGACCGGCGGGACGAACACCGGGGAGCTGTTTTTT.

This clonotype was observed many times. This chain links TRBV5-5 with TRBJ2-5; D gene ambiguous. V was shortened by 3 bases and J by 5 bases, with 11 bases between the two germline ends. CDR3 length equals 13 residues. The germline CDR1 and CDR2 sequences are SGHKS and YYEKEE (reference sequence). In DNA form, the CDR3 reads TGTGCCAGCAGCTCATGGTTAATGGAGACCCAGTACTTC. As protein: CASSSWLMETQYF.

This clonotype was counted at least ten times. The rearrangement joins TRBV6-2 or TRBV6-3 to TRBJ2-7, with TRBD1 matching over 8 bases. Trimming removed 6 bases from V and 6 bases from J; junction bases left unmatched: 4. Germline CDR1 and CDR2: MNHEY and SVGEGT. The CDR3 totals 12 residues. CDR3 sequence: CASSQTGVEQYF. CDR3 sequence (DNA): TGTGCCAGCAGCCAGACAGGGGTCGAGCAGTACTTC.

This clonotype was seen many times. The CDR3 protein is CASSRSLVLSNQPQHF. CDR3 bases: TGTGCCAGCAGCCGAAGCCTGGTGTTGTCGAATCAGCCCCAGCATTTT. The gene calls are TRBV6-1 and TRBJ1-5, with D unresolved. V was cut by 6 bases and J by 4 bases, with 19 bases left in between. Germline-derived CDR1 and CDR2 are MNHNS and SASEGT. This CDR3 spans 16 amino acids.